The 14 T cell receptor beta chains listed next were all sequenced from one sample in a study of CD8 T cells in Susac syndrome. It was with random hexamers that about 0.45 to 1 ug RNA was reverse transcribed. MiXCR, run by TCRdb on the immunoSEQ multiplex PCR reads, gives a single entry per CDR3 protein. Of tens of thousands of distinct CDR3 sequences listed, just over 90% are singletons. The sequenced sample was CD4+ T cells from PBMCs. All receptors come from a human donor with Susac syndrome.

The chain is built from TRBV28 and TRBJ2-7; unclear D gene. The germline V gene encodes CDR1 MDHEN and CDR2 SYDVKM. The CDR3 spans 11 residues. V lost 4 bases to trimming and J lost 4 bases, with 5 bases between them. The chain's CDR3 is CASSSGYEQYF. The CDR3 DNA sequence: TGTGCCAGCAGTTCCGGATACGAGCAGTACTTC.

The chain couples TRBV15 to TRBJ1-6, with TRBD1 as a possible D gene (5 bases). Germline values: CDR1 LNHNV, CDR2 YYDKDF (reference sequence). The CDR3 runs to 16 residues. V was trimmed by 0 bases and J by 5 bases, leaving 11 bases between them. The CDR3 DNA reads TGTGCCACCAGCAGAGATCGACAGCGACATAATTCACCCCTCCACTTT. This gives the protein CATSRDRQRHNSPLHF.

The chain carries TRBV9 and TRBJ1-3; possible D gene TRBD1, 6 bases. Germline V gene sequence: CDR1 SGDLS, CDR2 YYNGEE. V was trimmed by 3 bases and J by 0 bases, leaving 16 bases between them. The CDR3 runs 17 residues. CDR3 nucleotides: TGTGCCAGCAGCGCACCGACAGGCGACCTCTCTGGAAACACCATATATTTT. Residues: CASSAPTGDLSGNTIYF.

This chain links TRBV3-1 with TRBJ2-7; 7 bases are a match to TRBD1. The CDR3 has 17 residues. With V trimmed by 0 bases and J by 7 bases, 15 bases remained unmatched. Germline CDR1 is LGHDT and CDR2 is YNNKEL (reference sequence). CDR3 loop: CASSQDTLGGTGEEQYF. CDR3 in DNA: TGTGCCAGCAGCCAAGACACACTTGGGGGAACAGGGGAAGAGCAGTACTTC.

This rearrangement joins TRBV7-2 to TRBJ2-1; possibly TRBD1 for D (5 bases). The CDR3 contains 12 residues. Trimming pared 5 bases from V and 7 bases from J, leaving 9 bases between. Germline assignment: CDR1 SGHTA and CDR2 FQGNSA. The CDR3 is CASSPSGNEQFF. CDR3 DNA sequence: TGTGCCAGCAGCCCGTCAGGGAATGAGCAGTTCTTC.

In this sample, this clonotype turned up once. The chain carries TRBV7-9 and TRBJ2-7; the D gene is possibly TRBD1 (6 bases). The CDR3 is 15 amino acids. V lost 5 bases and J 2 bases, leaving 16 bases between the germline ends. Per germline, CDR1 SEHNR and CDR2 FQNEAQ (reference sequence). In DNA, the CDR3 is TGTGCCAGCAGCCCTGGACAGATACAAACCTACGAGCAGTACTTC. Translating it yields CASSPGQIQTYEQYF.

The chain combines TRBV10-3 with TRBJ1-2; D not certain. Germline CDR1 and CDR2: ENHRY and SYGVKD. The CDR3 spans 14 residues. Trimming removed 0 bases from V and 4 bases from J, with 9 bases in between. In nucleotides, the CDR3 is TGTGCCATCAGTGAGTCGAAAGGGAGCTATGGCTACACCTTC. This gives the protein CAISESKGSYGYTF.

This chain links TRBV20-1 with TRBJ2-1; D possibly corresponds to TRBD1 (6 bases). The CDR3 length is 14 residues. Germline-derived CDR1 and CDR2 are DFQATT and SNEGSKA (reference sequence). Trimming took off 5 bases at V and 5 bases at J, with 16 bases between the two ends. The CDR3 sequence: CSAFSGTSDNEQFF. The CDR3 coding sequence is TGCAGTGCTTTCTCCGGGACATCTGACAATGAGCAGTTCTTC.

The chain links TRBV6-5 to TRBJ2-3, with D possibly TRBD1 on 6 matching bases. Trimming stripped 4 bases from V and 2 bases from J, with 7 bases between. Germline assignment: CDR1 MNHEY and CDR2 SVGAGI. The CDR3 length is 13 residues. The CDR3 DNA is TGTGCCAGCAGTTGGGACAACACAGATACGCAGTATTTT. This gives the protein CASSWDNTDTQYF.

This clonotype was seen only once. The gene calls are TRBV5-1 and TRBJ2-5, with D possibly matching TRBD1 (5 bases). CDR3 length equals 13 residues. In germline, CDR1 is SGHRS, CDR2 YFSETQ. V gave up 2 bases and J gave up 4 bases, with 9 bases separating them. The CDR3 region has the DNA TGCGCCAGCAGCTTCAGACAGCTAGAGACCCAGTACTTC. It is translated as CASSFRQLETQYF. Full variable domain (remainder filled in from reference TRBV5-1 and TRBJ2-5): KAGVTQTPRYLIKTRGQQVTLSCSPISGHRSVSWYQQTPGQGLQFLFEYFSETQRNKGNFPGRFSGRQFSNSRSEMNVSTLELGDSALYLCASSFRQLETQYFGPGTRLLVL.

This clonotype came up once. This chain connects TRBV5-1 to TRBJ2-3; the match to TRBD1 covers 10 bases. Germline V gene sequence: CDR1 SGHRS, CDR2 YFSETQ. V shed 3 bases, J shed 4 bases, and the junction held 8 bases outside the gene matches. The CDR3 extends over 16 amino acids. The CDR3 DNA is TGCGCCAGCAGCTCTGACAGGGGGCTTGTGGCAGATACGCAGTATTTT. This sequence encodes CASSSDRGLVADTQYF.

The chain has TRBV20-1 and TRBJ2-5, with TRBD2 as a possible D gene (7 bases). Germline values: CDR1 DFQATT, CDR2 SNEGSKA (reference sequence). V lost 3 bases and J lost 1, with 18 bases in between. There are 16 residues in the CDR3. The CDR3 protein is CSARNRGASTQETQYF. DNA for the CDR3: TGCAGTGCTAGGAATCGGGGGGCCTCGACCCAAGAGACCCAGTACTTC.

The chain combines TRBV6-4 with TRBJ2-1, with TRBD2 matching over 8 bases. Germline CDR1 reads MRHNA; CDR2 reads SNTAGT. This CDR3 is built from 15 residues. The ends lost 4 bases at V and 6 bases at J; junction bases unmatched: 8. CDR3 sequence (DNA): TGTGCCAGCAGTGTTTCCGGGGGGGCCTTCAATGAGCAGTTCTTC. The encoded protein is CASSVSGGAFNEQFF.

This clonotype was observed a few times. The chain joins TRBV5-4 to TRBJ2-7; 9 bases are a match to TRBD1. J was trimmed by 2 bases and V by 4 bases; bases with no gene match: 4. This CDR3 has 14 residues. Germline values: CDR1 SGHNT, CDR2 YYREEE (reference sequence). For the CDR3, the DNA is TGTGCCAGCAGCCTGGACAGGGGTGCCTACGAGCAGTACTTC. It translates to CASSLDRGAYEQYF.